This T cell receptor (beta chain) appears in the sequencing data of a study of regulatory dendritic cells for organ transplantation. Broader study findings: Mature dendritic cells appeared to drive more memory CD8+ clonal expansion than regulatory ones.

A word on this clone: Its matching antigen is unknown.

Germline CDR1 reads MGHRA; CDR2 reads YSYEKL. Trimming removed 0 bases from V and 7 bases from J, with 16 bases in between. The CDR3 runs 16 residues. Profiling relied on immunoSEQ multiplex PCR, and the TCRdb table lists in-frame clones only, not all of them. The sample includes some 29,000 clones, about four fifths of them seen just once. The receptor comes from a human donor in good health. Sample: naive CD4+ T cells from blood. Described subset: CD45RA+ naive T cells. The V and J genes are TRBV4-1 and TRBJ2-1; a possible D gene is TRBD1 (6 bases). The CDR3 is CASSQEGGPRGNEQFF. CDR3 bases: TGCGCCAGCAGCCAAGAAGGGGGACCGAGGGGGAATGAGCAGTTCTTC.